A selection of T cell receptor beta chains follows, all from one sample in a study of PD-1 blockade in classical Hodgkin lymphoma. Sequencing used immunoSEQ multiplex PCR; TCRdb keeps in-frame clones, though not all of them. The table includes approximately 11,000 clones, about 85% detected once. Sequencing used CD8+ T cells from blood, obtained before the fourth cycle of nivolumab. Receptor source: a human donor with classical Hodgkin lymphoma. The donor label of this sample is uncertain. Each CDR3 is given with its conserved first and last residue. The order of the fields is J gene, V gene, clone size, D gene, CDR3 protein, CDR3 DNA. D genes are given only for firm matches. Some rows have no size entry. The others give once, few or many, or a class for an expanded clone.

j_call: TRBJ2-7; v_call: TRBV5-6; clone_size: NA; d_call: NA; cdr3_aa: CASSLGDDILYEQYF; cdr3_nt: TGTGCCAGCAGCTTGGGGGACGACATCTTATACGAGCAGTACTTC
j_call: TRBJ2-7; v_call: TRBV7-1; clone_size: once; d_call: NA; cdr3_aa: CASSPPATAGEQYF; cdr3_nt: TGTGCCAGCAGCCCCCCCGCGACAGCTGGCGAGCAGTACTTC
j_call: TRBJ2-6; v_call: TRBV4-2; clone_size: few; d_call: NA; cdr3_aa: CASSQIAGEVSGANVLTF; cdr3_nt: TGTGCCAGCAGCCAAATTGCAGGGGAAGTTTCTGGGGCCAACGTCCTGACTTTC
j_call: TRBJ2-7; v_call: TRBV11-1; clone_size: NA; d_call: NA; cdr3_aa: CASSLGTFYEQYF; cdr3_nt: TGTGCCAGCAGCTTAGGGACATTTTACGAGCAGTACTTC
j_call: TRBJ2-7; v_call: TRBV9; clone_size: NA; d_call: NA; cdr3_aa: CASSVGDGSYEQYF; cdr3_nt: TGTGCCAGCAGCGTAGGGGACGGCTCCTACGAGCAGTACTTC
j_call: TRBJ1-2; v_call: TRBV13; clone_size: NA; d_call: TRBD1; cdr3_aa: CASSTRTGEGYTF; cdr3_nt: TGTGCCAGCAGCACGCGAACAGGGGAGGGCTACACCTTC
j_call: TRBJ1-4; v_call: TRBV5-4; clone_size: NA; d_call: TRBD1; cdr3_aa: CASSPGTGGDEKLFF; cdr3_nt: TGTGCCAGCAGCCCGGGGACAGGGGGCGATGAAAAACTGTTTTTT
j_call: TRBJ2-1; v_call: TRBV7-8; clone_size: NA; d_call: TRBD1; cdr3_aa: CASSPNQGASEQFF; cdr3_nt: TGTGCCAGCAGCCCAAACCAGGGGGCGAGTGAGCAGTTCTTC
j_call: TRBJ2-1; v_call: TRBV11-2; clone_size: NA; d_call: NA; cdr3_aa: CASSLDVGTPYNEQFF; cdr3_nt: TGTGCCAGCAGCTTAGATGTCGGGACTCCTTACAATGAGCAGTTCTTC
j_call: TRBJ2-7; v_call: TRBV5-1; clone_size: NA; d_call: TRBD2; cdr3_aa: CASSLSSGRYLPYEQYF; cdr3_nt: TGCGCCAGCAGCTTATCTAGCGGGAGGTACCTCCCCTACGAGCAGTACTTC
j_call: TRBJ1-2; v_call: TRBV25-1; clone_size: NA; d_call: TRBD1; cdr3_aa: CASSESGGFYGYTF; cdr3_nt: TGTGCCAGCAGTGAGTCAGGGGGCTTCTATGGCTACACCTTC
j_call: TRBJ1-1; v_call: TRBV10-1; clone_size: few; d_call: NA; cdr3_aa: CASRGTVNTEAFF; cdr3_nt: TGCGCCAGCAGGGGGACGGTGAACACTGAAGCTTTCTTT
j_call: TRBJ2-7; v_call: TRBV27; clone_size: NA; d_call: NA; cdr3_aa: CASSRTLGDYEQYF; cdr3_nt: TGTGCCAGCAGCCGTACCCTCGGGGATTACGAGCAGTACTTC
j_call: TRBJ1-1; v_call: TRBV10-1; clone_size: NA; d_call: NA; cdr3_aa: CASSEYWGREAFF; cdr3_nt: TGCGCCAGCAGTGAGTATTGGGGGCGTGAAGCTTTCTTT
j_call: TRBJ2-1; v_call: TRBV14; clone_size: NA; d_call: TRBD2; cdr3_aa: CASSQNPGLAIEQFF; cdr3_nt: TGTGCCAGCAGCCAGAACCCGGGACTAGCGATTGAGCAGTTCTTC
j_call: TRBJ2-3; v_call: TRBV7-9; clone_size: NA; d_call: NA; cdr3_aa: CASSLIPGRTDTQYF; cdr3_nt: TGTGCCAGCAGCTTAATCCCAGGGAGGACAGATACGCAGTATTTT
j_call: TRBJ2-7; v_call: TRBV5-1; clone_size: NA; d_call: TRBD1; cdr3_aa: CASSWDSSYEQYF; cdr3_nt: TGCGCCAGCAGCTGGGACAGTTCCTACGAGCAGTACTTC
j_call: TRBJ1-1; v_call: TRBV20-1; clone_size: NA; d_call: NA; cdr3_aa: CSARRTQSWTF; cdr3_nt: TGCAGTGCTAGAAGGACCCAGAGTTGGACATTC
j_call: TRBJ2-3; v_call: TRBV10-2; clone_size: NA; d_call: NA; cdr3_aa: CASSFPSGTDTQYF; cdr3_nt: TGCGCCAGCAGTTTCCCTAGCGGCACAGATACGCAGTATTTT
j_call: TRBJ2-3; v_call: TRBV27; clone_size: NA; d_call: NA; cdr3_aa: CASRDGDTDTQYF; cdr3_nt: TGTGCCAGCAGGGACGGCGACACAGATACGCAGTATTTT
j_call: TRBJ1-6; v_call: TRBV30; clone_size: NA; d_call: NA; cdr3_aa: CAWRSRNSPLHF; cdr3_nt: TGTGCCTGGAGGAGCAGAAATTCACCCCTCCACTTT
j_call: TRBJ2-1; v_call: TRBV13; clone_size: NA; d_call: TRBD2; cdr3_aa: CASSLGGLAVNEQFF; cdr3_nt: TGTGCCAGCAGCTTAGGGGGACTAGCGGTCAATGAGCAGTTCTTC
j_call: TRBJ1-5; v_call: TRBV4-1; clone_size: few; d_call: NA; cdr3_aa: CASSQEVGQTNQPQHF; cdr3_nt: TGCGCCAGCAGCCAAGAGGTCGGACAGACCAATCAGCCCCAGCATTTT
j_call: TRBJ1-2; v_call: TRBV30; clone_size: few; d_call: NA; cdr3_aa: CAWSGYRDLNYGYTF; cdr3_nt: TGTGCCTGGAGTGGGTACAGGGATTTGAACTATGGCTACACCTTC
j_call: TRBJ2-5; v_call: TRBV7-9; clone_size: NA; d_call: NA; cdr3_aa: CASSPQGPGRGRETQYF; cdr3_nt: TGTGCCAGCAGCCCCCAAGGCCCGGGGCGCGGAAGGGAGACCCAGTACTTC
j_call: TRBJ2-7; v_call: TRBV7-8; clone_size: once; d_call: NA; cdr3_aa: CASSLDVAYEQYF; cdr3_nt: TGTGCCAGCAGCTTAGATGTGGCCTACGAGCAGTACTTC
j_call: TRBJ2-5; v_call: TRBV6-1; clone_size: once; d_call: TRBD2; cdr3_aa: CASSVTSGRAPGEETQYF; cdr3_nt: TGTGCCAGCAGTGTGACTAGCGGGAGGGCCCCAGGGGAAGAGACCCAGTACTTC
j_call: TRBJ2-3; v_call: TRBV10-3; clone_size: NA; d_call: TRBD2; cdr3_aa: CAISETSDTDTQYF; cdr3_nt: TGTGCCATCAGCGAGACTAGCGACACAGATACGCAGTATTTT
j_call: TRBJ2-3; v_call: TRBV19; clone_size: NA; d_call: NA; cdr3_aa: CASSIEGHGGRTDTQYF; cdr3_nt: TGTGCCAGTAGTATAGAGGGACACGGGGGCCGCACAGATACGCAGTATTTT
j_call: TRBJ1-5; v_call: TRBV28; clone_size: hyperexpanded; d_call: NA; cdr3_aa: CASSLIQGSNQPQHF; cdr3_nt: TGTGCCAGCAGTTTAATTCAGGGGAGCAATCAGCCCCAGCATTTT
j_call: TRBJ1-5; v_call: TRBV11-2; clone_size: NA; d_call: NA; cdr3_aa: CASSLRGVSNQPQHF; cdr3_nt: TGTGCCAGCAGCTTACGAGGTGTGAGCAATCAGCCCCAGCATTTT
j_call: TRBJ1-2; v_call: TRBV28; clone_size: few; d_call: NA; cdr3_aa: CASSPSDYGYTF; cdr3_nt: TGTGCCAGCAGTCCCTCCGACTATGGCTACACCTTC
j_call: TRBJ2-5; v_call: TRBV27; clone_size: NA; d_call: TRBD2; cdr3_aa: CASSPLLAGGRETQYF; cdr3_nt: TGTGCCAGCAGTCCATTACTAGCGGGAGGGCGTGAGACCCAGTACTTC
j_call: TRBJ2-5; v_call: TRBV5-1; clone_size: NA; d_call: TRBD2; cdr3_aa: CASSRWTSVPQETQYF; cdr3_nt: TGCGCCAGCAGCCGGTGGACTAGCGTACCACAAGAGACCCAGTACTTC
j_call: TRBJ1-2; v_call: TRBV29-1; clone_size: once; d_call: TRBD1; cdr3_aa: CSVEVPGQGGQNYGYTF; cdr3_nt: TGCAGCGTAGAAGTCCCGGGACAGGGAGGGCAAAACTATGGCTACACCTTC
j_call: TRBJ2-7; v_call: TRBV4-2; clone_size: NA; d_call: NA; cdr3_aa: CASSQEGEHGLSSYEQYF; cdr3_nt: TGTGCCAGCAGCCAAGAAGGTGAGCATGGGCTGAGCTCCTACGAGCAGTACTTC
j_call: TRBJ2-7; v_call: TRBV5-4; clone_size: NA; d_call: NA; cdr3_aa: CASSSSQGYEQYF; cdr3_nt: TGTGCCAGCAGCTCTAGTCAGGGCTACGAGCAGTACTTC
j_call: TRBJ2-7; v_call: TRBV10-2; clone_size: NA; d_call: NA; cdr3_aa: CASSGPYTLKDYEQYF; cdr3_nt: TGCGCCAGCAGTGGGCCCTATACCCTAAAAGACTACGAGCAGTACTTC
j_call: TRBJ2-1; v_call: TRBV30; clone_size: NA; d_call: NA; cdr3_aa: CAWSEGIEQFF; cdr3_nt: TGTGCCTGGAGTGAAGGAATTGAGCAGTTCTTC
j_call: TRBJ1-2; v_call: TRBV28; clone_size: NA; d_call: TRBD1; cdr3_aa: CATADRARDGYTF; cdr3_nt: TGTGCCACCGCCGACAGGGCCAGGGATGGCTACACCTTC
j_call: TRBJ2-3; v_call: TRBV4-3; clone_size: NA; d_call: NA; cdr3_aa: CASSQEFRISTDTQYF; cdr3_nt: TGCGCCAGCAGCCAAGAATTCAGGATTAGCACAGATACGCAGTATTTT
j_call: TRBJ1-2; v_call: TRBV14; clone_size: few; d_call: NA; cdr3_aa: CASSHGQTPYGYTF; cdr3_nt: TGTGCCAGCAGCCACGGGCAGACCCCTTATGGCTACACCTTC
j_call: TRBJ2-2; v_call: TRBV7-9; clone_size: once; d_call: NA; cdr3_aa: CASSLGGRAAGELFF; cdr3_nt: TGTGCCAGCAGCCTTGGGGGGAGAGCCGCCGGGGAGCTGTTTTTT
j_call: TRBJ1-1; v_call: TRBV11-2; clone_size: NA; d_call: NA; cdr3_aa: CASSYDAAAIMNTEAFF; cdr3_nt: TGTGCCAGCAGCTACGACGCGGCAGCTATCATGAACACTGAAGCTTTCTTT
j_call: TRBJ2-7; v_call: TRBV29-1; clone_size: NA; d_call: NA; cdr3_aa: CSVEDGSYEQYF; cdr3_nt: TGCAGCGTTGAAGACGGTTCCTACGAGCAGTACTTC
j_call: TRBJ2-1; v_call: TRBV7-9; clone_size: NA; d_call: NA; cdr3_aa: CATTQGSSYNEQFF; cdr3_nt: TGTGCCACAACCCAGGGGAGCTCCTACAATGAGCAGTTCTTC
j_call: TRBJ2-5; v_call: TRBV5-1; clone_size: NA; d_call: TRBD1; cdr3_aa: CASSLSWTGRETQYF; cdr3_nt: TGCGCCAGCAGCTTGTCTTGGACAGGGAGAGAGACCCAGTACTTC
j_call: TRBJ2-3; v_call: TRBV7-8; clone_size: few; d_call: NA; cdr3_aa: CASSLRQGETDTQYF; cdr3_nt: TGTGCCAGCAGCTTAAGGCAGGGCGAGACAGATACGCAGTATTTT
j_call: TRBJ2-1; v_call: TRBV11-1; clone_size: NA; d_call: NA; cdr3_aa: CASSLGKISYNEQFF; cdr3_nt: TGTGCCAGCAGCCTGGGAAAGATCTCCTACAATGAGCAGTTCTTC
j_call: TRBJ2-1; v_call: TRBV19; clone_size: NA; d_call: NA; cdr3_aa: CASSIGGVAYNEQFF; cdr3_nt: TGTGCCAGTAGTATCGGGGGTGTAGCCTACAATGAGCAGTTCTTC
j_call: TRBJ1-1; v_call: TRBV19; clone_size: few; d_call: NA; cdr3_aa: CASSIEGDTEAFF; cdr3_nt: TGTGCCAGTAGTATAGAAGGGGACACTGAAGCTTTCTTT
j_call: TRBJ2-7; v_call: TRBV7-9; clone_size: NA; d_call: NA; cdr3_aa: CASSLPPGAHREYEQYF; cdr3_nt: TGTGCCAGCAGCTTACCCCCGGGGGCACACCGGGAGTACGAGCAGTACTTC
j_call: TRBJ1-1; v_call: TRBV6-4; clone_size: NA; d_call: NA; cdr3_aa: CASSDSGGGGTEAFF; cdr3_nt: TGTGCCAGCAGTGACTCGGGGGGAGGAGGCACTGAAGCTTTCTTT
j_call: TRBJ2-1; v_call: TRBV29-1; clone_size: NA; d_call: TRBD2; cdr3_aa: CSALVREKAYNEQFF; cdr3_nt: TGCAGCGCACTAGTGCGGGAGAAAGCTTACAATGAGCAGTTCTTC